These 5 T cell receptor beta chains were sequenced from one sample in a study of blood T cell repertoires in COVID-19. Sequencing used immunoSEQ multiplex PCR; TCRdb keeps in-frame clones, though not all of them. The repertoire holds approximately 210,000 clones, with roughly 87% as singletons. Material for sequencing was PBMCs or T cells enriched from blood (not recorded which). All receptors derive from a woman aged 25 to 39 who had recovered from COVID-19.

The chain uses TRBV5-1 and TRBJ1-5; the D gene is possibly TRBD1 (5 bases). The V gene lost 4 bases and the J gene lost 2 bases, with 13 bases spanning the gap. This CDR3 is built from 15 residues. Germline-derived CDR1 and CDR2 are SGHRS and YFSETQ. The CDR3 coding sequence is TGCGCCAGCAGCCCTTTGGCAGGGCGCAATCAGCCCCAGCATTTT. Encoded protein: CASSPLAGRNQPQHF.

J is TRBJ1-1 and V is TRBV11-1; D is uncertain. V dropped 0 bases and J dropped 8 bases, with 10 bases sitting between them. CDR1 is SGHAT and CDR2 is FQDESV in the germline V gene (reference sequence). This CDR3 is built from 13 residues. Here the CDR3 reads CASSLAAVGEAFF. The CDR3 coding sequence is TGTGCCAGCAGCTTAGCGGCCGTCGGGGAAGCTTTCTTT.

The chain combines TRBV11-1 with TRBJ1-6; D remains ambiguous. The CDR3 totals 13 residues. Germline V gives CDR1 SGHAT, CDR2 FQDESV (reference sequence). Trimming stripped 3 bases from V and 4 bases from J, with 4 bases between. The CDR3 region is CASSFTYNSPLHF. The CDR3 DNA follows: TGTGCCAGCAGCTTCACTTATAATTCACCCCTCCACTTT.

The rearrangement joins TRBV10-3 to TRBJ2-7, with D possibly matching TRBD2 (6 bases). Trimming pared 4 bases from V and 2 bases from J, leaving 15 bases between. The CDR3 runs 15 residues. CDR1 ENHRY and CDR2 SYGVKD come from the germline V gene. The CDR3 sequence: CAISGLTGVPYEQYF. CDR3 nucleotide sequence: TGTGCCATCAGTGGTCTGACGGGGGTCCCCTACGAGCAGTACTTC.

Turning to this clone: This CDR3 is also generated by other DNA sequences in the sample. The chain employs TRBV7-2 and TRBJ2-5, with 14 bases aligning to TRBD2. The CDR3 is made up of 15 amino acids. The V and J ends lost 5 bases and 5 bases, in that order; junction bases with no gene match: 4. CDR1 and CDR2 (germline): SGHTA, FQGNSA. CDR3 loop: CASSGLAGGKETQYF. In nucleotides, the CDR3 is TGTGCCAGCAGCGGACTAGCGGGGGGTAAGGAGACCCAGTACTTC.